This entry lists 25 T cell receptor beta chains sequenced from one sample in a study of CD8+ T cells in alopecia areata. Following extraction, RNA underwent reverse transcription to cDNA, which served as the sequencing template. Sequenced by immunoSEQ multiplex PCR; TCRdb stores in-frame clones only, minus some. The data show 95,000 to 110,000 clones, 55% seen once. Sequences were obtained from CD4+ T cells sorted from blood. The receptor set was obtained from a human donor in good health.

The V call is TRBV6-5, the J call TRBJ2-7; the D gene is possibly TRBD1 (8 bases). This CDR3 contains 15 residues. Germline V gene sequence: CDR1 MNHEY, CDR2 SVGAGI. Between the trimmed V and J ends, which lost 6 bases and 3 bases, there was a span of 18 bases. The CDR3 nucleotides read TGTGCCAGCAGACCCGTACAGGGGGGGGGCTACGAGCAGTACTTC. Translated: CASRPVQGGGYEQYF.

This clone was recorded a few times. The chain is built from TRBV30 and TRBJ2-7; perhaps TRBD1 as D (5 bases). The CDR3 extends over 14 amino acids. With 4 bases removed from V and 4 bases from J, the gap between germline ends came to 17 bases. Looked up from germline, CDR1 is GTSNPN and CDR2 is SVGIG (reference sequence). The CDR3 loop is CAWMTRGPPYEQYF. DNA for the CDR3: TGTGCCTGGATGACAAGGGGTCCTCCTTACGAGCAGTACTTC.

CDR3 nucleotides: TGTGCCAGTAGCGGGAGCTCCTATAATTCACCCCTCCACTTT. It yields the protein CASSGSSYNSPLHF. The chain carries TRBV19 and TRBJ1-6, with unresolved D. Looked up from germline, CDR1 is LNHDA and CDR2 is SQIVND (reference sequence). The CDR3 is 14 amino acids. The ends were cut back, 6 bases at V and 0 bases at J, with 6 bases in the middle. Full variable domain (rest looked up from reference TRBV19 and TRBJ1-6): DGGITQSPKYLFRKEGQNVTLSCEQNLNHDAMYWYRQDPGQGLRLIYYSQIVNDFQKGDIAEGYSVSREKKESFPLTVTSAQKNPTAFYLCASSGSSYNSPLHFGNGTRLTVT.

This clone has only a few counts. The chain is built from TRBV7-2 and TRBJ1-1; no definite D call. V lost 3 bases and J lost 8, with 10 bases in between. The CDR3 covers 12 residues. CDR1 is SGHTA and CDR2 is FQGNSA in the germline V gene. CDR3 in amino acids: CASSFLGQEAFF. The CDR3 nucleotides read TGTGCCAGCAGCTTTCTAGGGCAAGAAGCTTTCTTT.

V is TRBV9 and J is TRBJ2-6; 9 bases align to TRBD1. The V segment lost 0 bases and the J segment 1 base; nucleotides outside the gene matches: 11. CDR1 SGDLS and CDR2 YYNGEE come from the germline V gene. This CDR3 comprises 20 residues. CDR3 protein: CASSVGATRDRVSGANVLTF. The CDR3 bases are TGTGCCAGCAGCGTAGGGGCCACAAGGGACAGGGTATCTGGGGCCAACGTCCTGACTTTC. Complete variable domain (other parts from reference TRBV9 and TRBJ2-6): DSGVTQTPKHLITATGQRVTLRCSPRSGDLSVYWYQQSLDQGLQFLIQYYNGEERAKGNILERFSAQQFPDLHSELNLSSLELGDSALYFCASSVGATRDRVSGANVLTFGAGSRLTVL.

In this sample, this clone turned up a few times. The chain is built from TRBV28 and TRBJ2-5; no definite D call. CDR1 is MDHEN, CDR2 SYDVKM, per germline. This CDR3 is 11 amino acids long. V was clipped by 7 bases and J by 5 bases, with 8 bases between them. The CDR3 is CASTYRETQYF. CDR3 in DNA: TGTGCCAGCACCTATCGGGAGACCCAGTACTTC.

V is TRBV19 and J is TRBJ2-3, with D perhaps TRBD2 (6 bases). In germline, CDR1 is LNHDA, CDR2 SQIVND (reference sequence). The CDR3 has 16 amino acids. V lost 5 bases, J lost 1 base, and 16 bases lay in between. CDR3 sequence (DNA): TGTGCCAGTAGTCCGACCGGGACTTCCCGCACAGATACGCAGTATTTT. The encoded protein is CASSPTGTSRTDTQYF.

The chain has TRBV28 and TRBJ1-5; D unclear. V gave up 7 bases and J gave up 8 bases, with 18 bases separating them. Per germline, CDR1 MDHEN and CDR2 SYDVKM. The CDR3 covers 14 residues. CDR3 sequence reads: CASTTPAGIKPQHF. CDR3 nucleotides: TGTGCCAGCACTACACCGGCGGGTATCAAGCCCCAGCATTTT.

The rearrangement links TRBV30 to TRBJ2-2; the D gene is possibly TRBD1 (6 bases). Germline V gene sequence: CDR1 GTSNPN, CDR2 SVGIG (reference sequence). V was trimmed by 2 bases and J by 6 bases, leaving 16 bases between them. The CDR3 extends over 15 amino acids. The CDR3 sequence: CAWSFGQGFAGELFF. The CDR3 bases are TGTGCCTGGAGTTTCGGGCAGGGGTTTGCCGGGGAGCTGTTTTTT.

V gene TRBV6-5 combines with J gene TRBJ1-6; the D is unclear. The CDR3 spans 13 residues. Per germline, CDR1 MNHEY and CDR2 SVGAGI. V was pared by 6 bases and J by 12 bases, with 15 bases between. The CDR3 DNA reads as TGTGCCAGCAGCCCATCGGGATTTGTACCCCTCCACTTT. Amino acids: CASSPSGFVPLHF.

The chain carries TRBV29-1 and TRBJ1-1; TRBD1 aligns across 7 bases. V lost 3 bases to trimming and J lost 5 bases; unmatched junction nucleotides: 9. Germline loops: CDR1 SQVTM, CDR2 ANQGSEA. The length of the CDR3 is 14 residues. CDR3 coding DNA: TGCAGCGTTGAGTTGGACAGGTCGGGAACTGAAGCTTTCTTT. Translated: CSVELDRSGTEAFF. Complete variable domain (other parts from reference TRBV29-1 and TRBJ1-1): SAVISQKPSRDICQRGTSLTIQCQVDSQVTMMFWYRQQPGQSLTLIATANQGSEATYESGFVIDKFPISRPNLTFSTLTVSNMSPEDSSIYLCSVELDRSGTEAFFGQGTRLTVV.

V and J are TRBV28 and TRBJ2-7; 8 bases align to TRBD2. From germline, CDR1 is MDHEN and CDR2 SYDVKM. The junction had 6 bases not matched to a gene; V was cut back by 2 bases and J by 3 bases. This CDR3 has 15 residues. In DNA, the CDR3 is TGTGCCAGCAGTTTAATTGAGCGGGGGCGCTACGAGCAGTACTTC. Its protein product is CASSLIERGRYEQYF.

This clone came up a few times. V usage is TRBV29-1 and J usage is TRBJ2-7; a weak D match, TRBD2 (6 bases). CDR3 length: 13 residues. Trimming pared 6 bases from V and 1 base from J, leaving 13 bases between. Germline CDR1 and CDR2: SQVTM and ANQGSEA. Here the CDR3 reads CSVAGITSYEQYF. CDR3 coding DNA: TGCAGCGTGGCGGGGATTACATCCTACGAGCAGTACTTC.

CDR3 amino acids: CSVVGGDGQPQHF. The DNA for the CDR3 is TGCAGCGTTGTAGGGGGTGACGGTCAGCCCCAGCATTTT. The rearrangement joins TRBV29-1 to TRBJ1-5; maybe TRBD1 (6 bases). This CDR3 contains 13 residues. Germline CDR1 reads SQVTM; CDR2 reads ANQGSEA. Between the trimmed V and J ends, which lost 4 bases and 6 bases, there was a span of 13 bases.

This chain joins TRBV29-1 and TRBJ2-1; 9 nucleotides agree with TRBD1. Germline V gene data show CDR1 as SQVTM and CDR2 as ANQGSEA. J was trimmed by 6 bases and V by 6 bases; bases with no gene match: 9. The CDR3 loop spans 14 amino acids. For the CDR3, the DNA is TGCAGCGTCGGACCCGGGACAGGGAGCAATGAGCAGTTCTTC. Amino acids: CSVGPGTGSNEQFF.

This clone was seen a few times. This chain joins TRBV28 and TRBJ1-1, with D perhaps TRBD1 (6 bases). Germline V CDR1 and CDR2: MDHEN, SYDVKM. The CDR3 consists of 15 residues. V was cut by 5 bases and J by 5 bases, with 18 bases left in between. Written as DNA, the CDR3 is TGTGCCAGCAGTAGATACACAGGGAAGGGGACTGAAGCTTTCTTT. As protein: CASSRYTGKGTEAFF.

On this clone: The junction differs from germline at one of its ends, possibly a read error. The chain uses TRBV13 and TRBJ2-7; possibly TRBD1 for D (6 bases). The V gene's germline CDR1 is PRHDT and CDR2 FYEKMQ (reference sequence). The CDR3 spans 15 residues. In DNA form, the CDR3 reads TGTGCCAGCAGCATAGGACAGTGGGGCCTCTACGAGCAGTACTTC. It specifies CASSIGQWGLYEQYF.

The rearrangement links TRBV27 to TRBJ1-5; D is undetermined. Germline lookup yields CDR1 MNHEY and CDR2 SMNVEV (reference sequence). The V end lost 0 bases, the J end lost 0 bases, and 6 bases lay between the germline ends. This CDR3 is built from 15 residues. CDR3 protein: CASSLSSASNQPQHF. The CDR3 DNA reads as TGTGCCAGCAGTTTATCGTCGGCTAGCAATCAGCCCCAGCATTTT.

The chain recombines TRBV7-2 with TRBJ2-2; 8 nucleotides line up with TRBD2. With 5 bases clipped from V and 5 bases from J, the junction kept 4 bases outside the gene matches. The CDR3 loop spans 14 amino acids. The V gene's germline CDR1 is SGHTA and CDR2 FQGNSA. CDR3: CASSPRLATGELFF. The CDR3 bases are TGTGCCAGCAGCCCCCGACTAGCGACCGGGGAGCTGTTTTTT.

This clone was picked up a small number of times. The V call is TRBV25-1, the J call TRBJ1-6; 8 bases map to TRBD1. Trimming removed 6 bases from V and 9 bases from J; junction bases left unmatched: 7. The CDR3 consists of 14 residues. CDR1 and CDR2 from the germline V gene are MGHDK and SYGVNS. As DNA, the CDR3 is TGTGCCAGCAGAGCCCGGGACAGGTCTTCACCCCTCCACTTT. Its protein is CASRARDRSSPLHF.

This clone came up a few times. The chain employs TRBV23-1 and TRBJ2-2; 9 bases map to TRBD1. TRBV23-1 is filed as an ORF, its function uncertain. CDR3 length: 11 amino acids. Trimming cost V 11 bases and J 6 bases; bases outside gene matches: 1. CDR3 sequence reads: CAGTGPGELFF. In DNA form, the CDR3 reads TGCGCCGGGACAGGGCCCGGGGAGCTGTTTTTT.

The chain has TRBV30 and TRBJ2-5; perhaps TRBD1 as D (6 bases). CDR1 and CDR2 from the germline V gene are GTSNPN and SVGIG (reference sequence). V was shortened by 1 base and J by 9 bases, with 12 bases between the two germline ends. This CDR3 is built from 12 residues. The CDR3 bases are TGTGCCTGGAGTGGGGACACGTCGGCCCAGTACTTC. Residues: CAWSGDTSAQYF.

V gene TRBV5-1 combines with J gene TRBJ2-5; 12 nucleotides match TRBD2. Looked up from germline, CDR1 is SGHRS and CDR2 is YFSETQ. The CDR3 is 14 amino acids. Trimming took 4 bases from V and 3 from J; bases not matched to a gene: 1. CDR3 coding DNA: TGCGCCAGCAGCCGACTAGCGGGGGAAGAGACCCAGTACTTC. Protein: CASSRLAGEETQYF.

The genes are TRBV29-1 and TRBJ2-7, with D perhaps matching TRBD2 (6 bases). Germline CDR1 is SQVTM and CDR2 is ANQGSEA. Trimming took 7 bases from V and 5 from J, leaving 12 bases between them. This CDR3 region has 11 residues. DNA of the CDR3: TGCAGCGGCCTTCGGGGGAACGAGCAGTACTTC. As protein: CSGLRGNEQYF.

This clone was detected once. The J gene is TRBJ1-1, the V gene TRBV29-1, with 8 bases aligning to TRBD1. The CDR3 covers 13 residues. Germline lookup yields CDR1 SQVTM and CDR2 ANQGSEA. The V gene end was trimmed by 6 bases and the J gene end by 6 bases; junction bases not matched to a gene: 9. CDR3 nucleotides: TGCAGCGTGGACAGGGATATTAGCCCTGAAGCTTTCTTT. It specifies CSVDRDISPEAFF.